What follows are 8 T cell receptor beta chains derived from one specimen sequenced in a study of CD8+ T cells in alopecia areata (dated by TCRdb to 2016 to 2019). Receptors were amplified or captured by the immunoSEQ multiplex PCR assay. To provide template for TCR sequencing, every sample had RNA extracted and reverse transcribed into cDNA. Held by TCRdb, this immuneACCESS table contains in-frame sequences only and omits some clones. Under half of the omission traces to an unresolved V gene where checked; the cause of the rest is unknown. The sample has approximately 65,000 clones on record, around 45% of them singletons. The biggest ten clones account for around 20% of the sample. What the treatment or condition label conveys for this sample: oral pan-JAK inhibitor, 5-10 mg twice daily. The sequences come from CD8+ T cells sorted from blood, collected at approximately week 36, from a patient treated with tofacitinib. These receptors all come from a human donor with alopecia areata.

This rearrangement joins TRBV6-1 to TRBJ2-5; no clear D gene. The CDR3 is 14 residues long. The germline gives CDR1 MNHNS, CDR2 SASEGT. Trimming removed 3 bases from V and 3 bases from J, with 11 bases in between. The CDR3 sequence is CASSDRPQEETQYF. The DNA of the CDR3 is TGTGCCAGCAGTGATCGGCCCCAGGAAGAGACCCAGTACTTC.

This chain links TRBV15 with TRBJ2-1; no firm D call. V gave up 0 bases and J gave up 2 bases, with 11 bases separating them. From germline, CDR1 is LNHNV and CDR2 YYDKDF (reference sequence). This CDR3 is built from 16 residues. The CDR3 loop is CATSRDYERAYNEQFF. CDR3 in DNA: TGTGCCACCAGCAGAGATTACGAACGAGCCTACAATGAGCAGTTCTTC.

The rearrangement uses TRBV7-9 and TRBJ1-5; D may be TRBD1 (5 bases). Germline V gives CDR1 SEHNR, CDR2 FQNEAQ (reference sequence). CDR3 length: 15 residues. V was pared by 5 bases and J by 3 bases, with 14 bases between. This CDR3 reads CASSLGRGFNQPQHF. The CDR3 nucleotides are TGTGCCAGCAGCCTGGGACGGGGATTCAATCAGCCCCAGCATTTT.

The chain joins TRBV10-3 to TRBJ1-1; perhaps TRBD1 as D (6 bases). Germline loops: CDR1 ENHRY, CDR2 SYGVKD. CDR3 length: 12 residues. Trimming cost V 6 bases and J 3 bases, with 8 bases left between them. CDR3 DNA sequence: TGTGCCATCAGACAGGGCGACACTGAAGCTTTCTTT. Translated: CAIRQGDTEAFF.

The genes are TRBV27 and TRBJ2-7; the D gene is possibly TRBD2 (6 bases). Germline CDR1 is MNHEY and CDR2 is SMNVEV (reference sequence). This CDR3 spans 14 amino acids. V was shortened by 5 bases and J by 7 bases, with 18 bases between the two germline ends. CDR3 in amino acids: CASSPSPGGGEQYF. The CDR3 DNA sequence: TGTGCCAGCAGTCCCAGCCCTGGGGGAGGAGAGCAGTACTTC.

The sample holds one count of this clone. The CDR3 loop reads CASSFGNTEAFF. The DNA for the CDR3 is TGTGCCAGTTCTTTCGGGAACACTGAAGCTTTCTTT. The chain combines TRBV19 with TRBJ1-1; D unclear. The CDR3 is 12 residues long. V was cut by 8 bases and J by 1 base, with 8 bases left in between. Per the germline V gene, CDR1 is LNHDA and CDR2 is SQIVND (reference sequence).

The chain links TRBV7-9 to TRBJ2-3; D is perhaps TRBD2 (6 bases). Germline CDR1 reads SEHNR; CDR2 reads FQNEAQ (reference sequence). V lost 5 bases, J lost 6 bases, and 9 bases lay in between. The CDR3 is made up of 12 amino acids. CDR3 protein: CASSVLADTQYF. The CDR3 DNA reads TGTGCCAGCAGCGTCCTAGCGGATACGCAGTATTTT.

This chain uses TRBV27 with TRBJ2-7, with D tentatively TRBD2 (5 bases). Germline V gives CDR1 MNHEY, CDR2 SMNVEV (reference sequence). The CDR3 has 16 amino acids. Trimming took off 4 bases at V and 6 bases at J, with 22 bases between the two ends. The CDR3 is CASSSFNYQVRAEQYF. The CDR3 nucleotides read TGTGCCAGCAGTTCCTTCAACTATCAAGTGCGGGCCGAGCAGTACTTC.